This T cell receptor (beta chain) was recorded in a study of spatial heterogeneity in lung cancer. Study context: Sequencing consistently turned up more beta-chain sequences than alpha-chain sequences.

There are 14 residues in the CDR3. Germline values: CDR1 MNHNY, CDR2 SVGAGI (reference sequence). Trimming took 8 bases from V and 5 from J; bases not matched to a gene: 9. This clonotype was seen repeatedly, ten times or more. Each CDR3 protein gets one entry after TCRdb re-called the 5' RACE reads with MiXCR. The table has about 35,000 distinct CDR3 sequences, 3% to 3.5% seen once. Sample time point: sample taken at primary tumor resection. The chain has TRBV6-6 and TRBJ1-1, with 9 bases lining up with TRBD1. This sequence was found in a male donor with early-stage non-small cell lung cancer. The specimen comprised normal lung tissue next to the tumor, sampled at surgery. This CDR3 reads CASSGQGWETEAFF. The CDR3 DNA follows: TGTGCCAGCTCGGGACAGGGTTGGGAGACTGAAGCTTTCTTT.